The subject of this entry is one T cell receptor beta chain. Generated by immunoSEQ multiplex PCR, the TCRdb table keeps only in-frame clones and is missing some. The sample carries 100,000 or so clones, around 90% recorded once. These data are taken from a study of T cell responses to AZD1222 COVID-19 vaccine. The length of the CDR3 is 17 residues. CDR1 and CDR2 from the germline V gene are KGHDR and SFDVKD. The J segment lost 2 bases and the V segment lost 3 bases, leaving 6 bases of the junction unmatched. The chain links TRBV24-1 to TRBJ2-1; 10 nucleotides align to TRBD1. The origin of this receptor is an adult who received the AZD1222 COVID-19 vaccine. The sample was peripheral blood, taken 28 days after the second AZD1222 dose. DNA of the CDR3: TGTGCCACCAGTGATCCTCGACAGGGGGCGACCTACAATGAGCAGTTCTTC. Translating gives CATSDPRQGATYNEQFF.